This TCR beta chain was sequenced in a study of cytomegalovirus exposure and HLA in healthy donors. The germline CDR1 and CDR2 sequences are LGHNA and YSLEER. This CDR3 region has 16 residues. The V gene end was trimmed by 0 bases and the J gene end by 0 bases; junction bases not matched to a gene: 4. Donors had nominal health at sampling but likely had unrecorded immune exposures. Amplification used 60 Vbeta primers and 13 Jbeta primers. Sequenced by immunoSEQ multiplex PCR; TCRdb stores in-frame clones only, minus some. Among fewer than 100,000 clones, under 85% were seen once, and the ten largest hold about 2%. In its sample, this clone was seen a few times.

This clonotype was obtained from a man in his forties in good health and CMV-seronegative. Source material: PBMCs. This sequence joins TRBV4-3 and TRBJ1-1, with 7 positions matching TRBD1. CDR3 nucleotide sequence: TGCGCCAGCAGCCAAGATACAGGGGAGATGAACACTGAAGCTTTCTTT. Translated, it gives CASSQDTGEMNTEAFF.